A selection of T cell receptor beta chains follows, all from one sample in a study of blood T cell repertoires in COVID-19. The method was immunoSEQ multiplex PCR; TCRdb's version includes in-frame clones alone and lacks a portion of them. The table shows about 370,000 clones, with roughly nine tenths occurring only once. Sample: PBMCs or T cells enriched from blood (not recorded which). Receptors originate from a man aged 18 to 29 who had recovered from COVID-19. Both conserved end residues are part of each CDR3. Each record gives: J gene, clone size, D gene, V gene, CDR3 DNA, CDR3 protein. D genes are given only for firm matches. Only part of the rows carry a size: once, few, many, or a class if the clone is expanded.

TRBJ2-7 NA NA TRBV28 TGTGCCAGCAGACAACGACAGTCCTCATACGAGCAGTACTTC CASRQRQSSYEQYF
TRBJ2-7 NA NA TRBV7-9 TGTGCCAGCAGCTTGCAGGGCACCGCCAACGAGCAGTACTTC CASSLQGTANEQYF
TRBJ2-3 NA TRBD1 TRBV10-3 TGTGCCATCGCAGATTCCGGGACAGGGGAACAGTATTTT CAIADSGTGEQYF
TRBJ2-7 NA NA TRBV29-1 TGCAGCGTTGAGCGCCTCGGGTTCTACGAGCAGTACTTC CSVERLGFYEQYF
TRBJ1-4 NA NA TRBV7-2 TGTGCCAGCAGCTTAGAGCCCGTCGTGGAAAAACTGTTTTTT CASSLEPVVEKLFF
TRBJ2-7 NA TRBD2 TRBV9 TGTGCCAGCAGTGCAGGGACTAGCGGGGACCTGAGGGACGAGCAGTACTTC CASSAGTSGDLRDEQYF
TRBJ1-1 NA NA TRBV18 TGTGCCAGCTCACCACACCGGGACACTGAAGCTTTCTTT CASSPHRDTEAFF
TRBJ1-5 NA NA TRBV11-2 TGTGCCAGCAGCTTACGGACAGGCAATCAGCCCCAGCATTTT CASSLRTGNQPQHF
TRBJ1-4 NA NA TRBV9 TGTGCCAGCAGCGTAGAAATCCGGGATCCCAATGAAAAACTGTTTTTT CASSVEIRDPNEKLFF
TRBJ1-6 NA NA TRBV27 TGTGCCAGCAGAGTCACAAGCTCCTATAATTCACCCCTCCACTTT CASRVTSSYNSPLHF
TRBJ2-5 NA TRBD2 TRBV5-1 TGCGCCAGCAGCTCCGGGACTAGCGGGCGCTACCAAGAGACCCAGTACTTC CASSSGTSGRYQETQYF
TRBJ1-4 NA NA TRBV3-1/TRBV3-2 TGTGCCAGCAGCGGGGCCGAAAAACTGTTTTTT CASSGAEKLFF
TRBJ2-5 NA NA TRBV11-2 TGTGCCAGCAGAATATCAGGGGAAGAGACCCAGTACTTC CASRISGEETQYF
TRBJ2-2 once TRBD2 TRBV11-2 TGTGCCAGCAGCCTAACTAGCGGGAGACCCGGGGAGCTGTTTTTT CASSLTSGRPGELFF
TRBJ2-3 NA NA TRBV12-3/TRBV12-4 TGTGCCAGCACCGACAGTGCAGATACGCAGTATTTT CASTDSADTQYF
TRBJ2-5 once TRBD2 TRBV7-7 TGTGCCAGCAGCTCCACGCGGGGGGAGACCCAGTACTTC CASSSTRGETQYF
TRBJ1-2 NA TRBD1 TRBV5-1 TGCGCCAGCAGCGCGTCACAGGGGAACTATGGCTACACCTTC CASSASQGNYGYTF
TRBJ2-3 NA TRBD1 TRBV9 TGTGCCAGCAGCGTAGAACAGGGGACAGATACGCAGTATTTT CASSVEQGTDTQYF
TRBJ1-1 NA NA TRBV6-2/TRBV6-3 TGTGCCAGCAGTAGCCCGGACACCCTTCTATCCAGCACTGAAGCTTTCTTT CASSSPDTLLSSTEAFF
TRBJ2-7 NA TRBD1 TRBV9 TGTGCCAGCAGCGTAGGCCGGGACAGCTACGAGCAGTACTTC CASSVGRDSYEQYF
TRBJ2-1 NA TRBD2 TRBV5-1 TGCGCCAGCAGCTTGGGGCTAGCGGAACAGGATGAGCAGTTCTTC CASSLGLAEQDEQFF
TRBJ2-1 NA NA TRBV3-1/TRBV3-2 TGTGCCAGCAGCCAGATCCCGAGCTCCTACAATGAGCAGTTCTTC CASSQIPSSYNEQFF
TRBJ2-4 NA TRBD1 TRBV7-3 TGTGCCAGCAGCATAGACAGGGGAAACGAAAACATTCAGTACTTC CASSIDRGNENIQYF
TRBJ1-2 NA NA TRBV27 TGTGCCAGCAGTTTATCCCTTAACTATGGCTACACCTTC CASSLSLNYGYTF
TRBJ2-1 NA TRBD2 TRBV6-2/TRBV6-3 TGTGCCAGCAGTCACAGCCTAGCGGGAGGTTGGAATGAGCAGTTCTTC CASSHSLAGGWNEQFF
TRBJ2-7 NA NA TRBV9 TGTGCCAGCAGCGTAGACCCCGGGTCCAGCTCCTACGAGCAGTACTTC CASSVDPGSSSYEQYF
TRBJ2-7 NA TRBD1 TRBV6-5 TGTGCCAGCACGAAACAGGGGGCAGCCGCCTACGAGCAGTACTTC CASTKQGAAAYEQYF
TRBJ1-6 NA NA TRBV14 TGTGCCAGCAGCCAAGAGCTTCAGTTTAATTCACCCCTCCACTTT CASSQELQFNSPLHF
TRBJ2-5 NA TRBD2 TRBV11-2 TGTGCCAGCAGCTTAGATAGGCTAGCGGGAGTAGAGACCCAGTACTTC CASSLDRLAGVETQYF
TRBJ2-1 NA TRBD1 TRBV5-1 TGCGCCAGCAGCCGTAACCGTCCCGGGACAGGGAATCCCAATGAGCAGTTCTTC CASSRNRPGTGNPNEQFF
TRBJ1-6 NA NA TRBV19 TGTGCCAGTAGTAGTCGGTGGGGCGGCACCTATAATTCACCCCTCCACTTT CASSSRWGGTYNSPLHF
TRBJ2-5 NA TRBD1 TRBV6-5 TGTGCCAGCAGCCTGGGACAGGCTAGAGAGACCCAGTACTTC CASSLGQARETQYF